This T cell receptor beta chain was obtained from a study of human T cells and chemical hapten exposure (dated by TCRdb to the early 2020s). About the investigation overall: For sensitization, 2% DPC in acetone was applied to a roughly 2 cm by roughly 2 cm area of upper inner arm skin. Blood samples were taken from patients before sensitization (week 0) and at 2, 6 and about 24 weeks after DPC sensitization. The patient cohort, mostly female, included alopecia areata with under or over 50% scalp involvement, alopecia totalis and alopecia universalis. Libraries were pooled for sequencing, and per-sample TCR yields varied mainly because of small differences in library volumes within the pool. This study followed changes in the peripheral blood TCR repertoire in vivo during primary and secondary sensitization of alopecia patients to the hapten diphenylcyclopropenone (DPC). Patch tests used Finn chambers with 0.01% DPC on the upper back, scored after 6 days by International Contact Dermatitis Research Group standards. Throughout the study period of about 22 weeks, patients also received therapeutic DPC doses to the scalp every week. About 29 alopecia patients gave blood for TCR sequencing at one to four time points (pre-sensitization, 2, 6 and 24 weeks). Overall study outcomes, separate from this receptor: Because every patient had alopecia, a presumed autoimmune disease, the patients' immune response might differ from that of healthy individuals. A positive correlation was found between the number of PT1 expanded TCRs and patch test score, with significance reached at thresholds 8, 16 and 32 but not 4. DPC sensitization did not change the number of TCRs with a frequency above 1 in 1000, and there was no evidence of changes in global repertoire structure. Significantly more large CDR3 similarity clusters were formed by expanded TCRs than by pre-sensitization or healthy control sets, consistent with antigen-driven responses. Repeated subsampling changed both the strength of the expansion versus patch-test correlation and the threshold at which that correlation became significant.

The germline V gene gives CDR1 as MDHEN and CDR2 as SYDVKM. V is shortened by 2 bases, J by 6 bases, and the region joining them spans 8 bases. The CDR3 goes from the cysteine to the phenylalanine over 13 residues. Here the CDR3 DNA is all that survives: 39 bases in frame from base 1. Receptors were amplified or captured by RACE. Sequencing was carried out with a NextSeq 500. During library preparation, unique molecular identifiers were attached to individual cDNA molecules so that TCRs could be counted in a quantitative, reproducible way. Both TCR alpha and TCR beta chains were sequenced from each blood RNA sample. As for how the authors treated the data: A median of roughly 99,000 TCRs per sample was observed, with a range of about 23,224 to 690,600. V, J and CDR3 annotation of the TCR reads was performed with the Decombinator software suite. For the PS versus PT1 abundance plots, all samples were subsampled to the same number of TCRs (28,000). Expanded TCRs were defined as absent before sensitization and observed at least eight times at the 2-week time point. Using fastp at Q25 and MiXCR, TCRdb reprocessed the public reads and kept productive beta chains. A single entry per CDR3 protein holds the most common genes and DNA from its merged rows. TCRdb, not the original authors, processed these V and J calls. The sample records fewer than 200,000 distinct CDR3 sequences, roughly 25% of which are singletons. Jointly, the top ten make up under 2.5% of the sample.

Explained via the paper, the time point label denotes: patch test 3, about 24 weeks after DPC sensitization. The treatment or condition label of this sample denotes: therapeutic diphenylcyclopropenone sensitization with weekly scalp DPC. Blood at each patch-test visit was drawn before the patch test was applied. Patients were considered eligible if aged 18 to 70, diagnosed with alopecia and deemed suitable for DPC therapy, and patients were excluded if pregnant. Total RNA was isolated from unfractionated whole blood collected in Tempus Blood RNA tubes. As regards this clonotype: Its antigen specificity is not known. There are no base qualities to consult, and no much larger clone falls within one base.

The sequencing here drew on whole blood, taken in connection with sensitization to the hapten diphenylcyclopropenone (DPC). The TCR comes from a young woman with alopecia areata. Some clones in this sample may be carry-over from other donors' samples. The chain is assembled from TRBV28 and TRBJ1-5; the best D guess is TRBD1, with 5 bases matching. The DNA sequence is TGTGCCAGCAGTTTAGGAGGGGCTCAGCCCCAGCATTTT. Protein translation: CASSLGGAQPQHF.